Below are 29 T cell receptor beta chains sequenced from a single sample in a study of brain T cells in children with intractable seizures. Clones were read by immunoSEQ multiplex PCR, and TCRdb kept only the in-frame ones, dropping some. The sample comprises about 340,000 clones, 93% of which are singletons, and roughly 6% rests with the top ten. Documented time point: blood from clinic visit 5 months post-surgery; TSC patient then seizure free. The sample here was peripheral blood, taken approximately 5 months after surgery. These receptors originate from a boy under two years old with tuberous sclerosis and intractable seizures.

The rearrangement joins TRBV9 to TRBJ2-7, with 10 bases fitting TRBD1. The CDR3 loop spans 16 amino acids. Looked up from germline, CDR1 is SGDLS and CDR2 is YYNGEE. V was pared by 4 bases and J by 0 bases, with 7 bases of the junction left unmatched. CDR3 sequence (DNA): TGTGCCAGCAGCCCACTGGGGACAGGGGTCTCCTACGAGCAGTACTTC. As protein: CASSPLGTGVSYEQYF.

The V call is TRBV9, the J call TRBJ2-7; 10 bases match TRBD1. The CDR3 loop spans 15 amino acids. Germline CDR1 and CDR2: SGDLS and YYNGEE. V shed 0 bases, J shed 5 bases, and the junction held 5 bases outside the gene matches. CDR3 residues: CASSVGGTGVHEQYF. The CDR3 DNA reads as TGTGCCAGCAGCGTAGGGGGGACAGGGGTGCACGAGCAGTACTTC.

Only one count was recorded for this clone. The chain is built from TRBV19 and TRBJ1-3; TRBD1 matches 8 bases. This CDR3 region has 19 residues. Germline CDR1 and CDR2: LNHDA and SQIVND (reference sequence). J was trimmed by 3 bases and V by 9 bases; bases with no gene match: 22. Written as DNA, the CDR3 is TGTGCCAGCCTTTTCCTTGACAGGGGATCCCTCATGGGTGGAAACACCATATATTTT. This sequence encodes CASLFLDRGSLMGGNTIYF.

This clone turned up a few times. The gene calls are TRBV5-4 and TRBJ1-6; unclear D gene. Per the germline V gene, CDR1 is SGHNT and CDR2 is YYREEE (reference sequence). V lost 0 bases to trimming and J lost 8 bases, with 6 bases between them. The CDR3 sequence is 13 residues long. CDR3 amino acids: CASSLDGYSPLHF. The CDR3 bases are TGTGCCAGCAGCTTGGATGGATATTCACCCCTCCACTTT.

This sequence joins TRBV14 and TRBJ2-7; D unclear. CDR1 is SGHDN and CDR2 is FVKESK in the germline V gene. CDR3 length: 14 amino acids. Between the trimmed V and J ends, which lost 1 base and 3 bases, there was a span of 10 bases. The CDR3 loop is CASSQGSGDYEQYF. In nucleotides, the CDR3 is TGTGCCAGCAGCCAAGGGTCCGGAGACTACGAGCAGTACTTC.

The chain joins TRBV27 to TRBJ1-2, with D possibly TRBD1 on 5 matching bases. From germline, CDR1 is MNHEY and CDR2 SMNVEV (reference sequence). V was pared by 3 bases and J by 7 bases, with 9 bases between. CDR3 size: 12 residues. The CDR3 is CASSFRGGGYTF. The DNA of the CDR3 is TGTGCCAGCAGTTTTAGGGGAGGTGGCTACACCTTC.

This clone is a singleton in its sample. The gene calls are TRBV28 and TRBJ1-2; no definite D call. The CDR3 consists of 14 residues. The V gene lost 6 bases and the J gene lost 7 bases, with 18 bases spanning the gap. CDR1 and CDR2 (germline): MDHEN, SYDVKM. CDR3 sequence (DNA): TGTGCCAGCAGCCCCCACAAGCTGCTTTCTGGCTACACCTTC. Translated: CASSPHKLLSGYTF.

The chain joins TRBV27 to TRBJ1-5, with D possibly TRBD1 on 6 matching bases. The CDR3 length is 14 residues. V was shortened by 6 bases and J by 0 bases, with 9 bases between the two germline ends. CDR1 and CDR2 from the germline V gene are MNHEY and SMNVEV (reference sequence). CDR3 nucleotide sequence: TGTGCCAGCAGGGAGACAGGTAGCAATCAGCCCCAGCATTTT. This translates into CASRETGSNQPQHF.

The rearrangement links TRBV6-6 to TRBJ2-1; 8 bases agree with TRBD1. Germline V gene sequence: CDR1 MNHNY, CDR2 SVGAGI (reference sequence). The CDR3 runs 13 residues. The ends lost 7 bases at V and 8 bases at J; junction bases unmatched: 7. The DNA of the CDR3 is TGTGCCAGCATCAGGGGGCCTATGGATGAGCAGTTCTTC. This gives the protein CASIRGPMDEQFF.

V gene TRBV7-8 combines with J gene TRBJ2-1, with TRBD1 as a possible D gene (6 bases). Trimming stripped 5 bases from V and 2 bases from J, with 25 bases between. Germline CDR1 and CDR2: SGHVS and FQNEAQ. The CDR3 contains 19 residues. CDR3 bases: TGTGCCAGCAGCCTTAATGGGGGCTTTGAAGCCCAGGCCTACAATGAGCAGTTCTTC. Residues: CASSLNGGFEAQAYNEQFF.

This chain connects TRBV9 to TRBJ1-3, with D perhaps matching TRBD1 (6 bases). The CDR3 contains 16 residues. V lost 1 base and J lost 0, with 11 bases in between. Germline CDR1 reads SGDLS; CDR2 reads YYNGEE. The CDR3 coding sequence is TGTGCCAGCAGCGTACAGGGGTACTACTCTGGAAACACCATATATTTT. This encodes CASSVQGYYSGNTIYF.

This sequence joins TRBV29-1 and TRBJ1-1; TRBD1 might be the D (5 bases). Germline values: CDR1 SQVTM, CDR2 ANQGSEA. The V gene lost 4 bases and the J gene lost 5 bases, with 11 bases spanning the gap. The CDR3 sequence is 12 residues long. For the CDR3, the DNA is TGCAGCGTTGGTGAGGGGCCTACTGAAGCTTTCTTT. This gives the protein CSVGEGPTEAFF.

The sample holds one count of this clone. The chain is built from TRBV7-8 and TRBJ2-7; tentatively, D is TRBD1 (6 bases). In germline, CDR1 is SGHVS, CDR2 FQNEAQ. V was pared by 5 bases and J by 5 bases, with 22 bases between. The CDR3 contains 16 residues. The CDR3 protein is CASSISYSDRNNEQYF. DNA for the CDR3: TGTGCCAGCAGCATATCATATTCTGACAGGAATAACGAGCAGTACTTC.

This sequence joins TRBV6-5 and TRBJ1-2, with no clear D. V was shortened by 5 bases and J by 6 bases, with 13 bases between the two germline ends. The germline V gene encodes CDR1 MNHEY and CDR2 SVGAGI. The CDR3 consists of 13 residues. The CDR3 DNA is TGTGCCAGCAGTCTGGAACAACGGGATGGCTACACCTTC. Its protein product is CASSLEQRDGYTF.

The chain employs TRBV28 and TRBJ1-5; maybe TRBD1 (5 bases). The germline V gene encodes CDR1 MDHEN and CDR2 SYDVKM. CDR3 length: 17 residues. The ends were cut back, 4 bases at V and 6 bases at J, with 22 bases in the middle. The CDR3 here is CASSSTRDGYIGQPQHF. The CDR3 nucleotides are TGTGCCAGCAGTTCGACCCGGGACGGTTACATCGGTCAGCCCCAGCATTTT.

As concerns this clone: An end of the junction does not agree with germline; a read error may underlie this. This sequence joins TRBV12-3 or TRBV12-4 and TRBJ2-3; D is ambiguous. This CDR3 is 13 amino acids long. The CDR3 reads CASSFVSRDTQYF. In DNA form, the CDR3 reads TGTGCCAGCAGTTTCGTCAGCAGAGATACGCAGTATTTT.

This clone was seen only once. The rearrangement uses TRBV10-3 and TRBJ2-1; TRBD1 aligns across 9 bases. The ends lost 0 bases at V and 6 bases at J; junction bases unmatched: 9. Germline CDR1 and CDR2: ENHRY and SYGVKD. The CDR3 covers 17 residues. CDR3 in amino acids: CAISESLGQGIINEQFF. The CDR3 DNA is TGTGCCATCAGTGAGTCTTTGGGACAGGGAATTATCAATGAGCAGTTCTTC.

The J gene is TRBJ2-2, the V gene TRBV24-1; 13 bases match TRBD2. The V gene's germline CDR1 is KGHDR and CDR2 SFDVKD. CDR3 length: 18 residues. Trimming cost V 4 bases and J 1 base; bases outside gene matches: 5. The CDR3 coding sequence is TGTGCCACCAGTGACGCCCGGACTAGCGGGAGGAACACCGGGGAGCTGTTTTTT. The encoded protein is CATSDARTSGRNTGELFF.

The chain is built from TRBV11-2 and TRBJ2-1, with 8 bases fitting TRBD2. CDR1 and CDR2 (germline): SGHAT, FQNNGV. The CDR3 length is 17 residues. The J segment lost 5 bases and the V segment lost 4 bases, leaving 13 bases of the junction unmatched. The CDR3 sequence is CASSWGTRRVWNNEQFF. Written as DNA, the CDR3 is TGTGCCAGCAGCTGGGGGACTAGGCGGGTTTGGAACAATGAGCAGTTCTTC.

This clone was seen only once. CDR3 protein: CASSETGSGNTIYF. The CDR3 DNA is TGTGCCAGCAGTGAAACAGGCTCTGGAAACACCATATATTTT. This chain uses TRBV6-1 with TRBJ1-3; the D gene is possibly TRBD1 (5 bases). Germline assignment: CDR1 MNHNS and CDR2 SASEGT. Between the trimmed V and J ends, which lost 2 bases and 0 bases, there was a span of 5 bases. This CDR3 has 14 amino acids.

The V gene is TRBV27, the J gene TRBJ2-1; D is tentatively TRBD1 or TRBD2 (6 bases each). The CDR3 is 13 residues long. The germline gives CDR1 MNHEY, CDR2 SMNVEV (reference sequence). V lost 6 bases to trimming and J lost 8 bases, with 14 bases between them. The CDR3 bases are TGTGCCAGCAGCCGGACGGGGGCGTATGAGCAGTTCTTC. Translated: CASSRTGAYEQFF.

V and J are TRBV20-1 and TRBJ2-5; 7 bases align to TRBD1. The CDR3 length is 13 residues. Germline V gives CDR1 DFQATT, CDR2 SNEGSKA (reference sequence). V shed 3 bases and J 5 bases; nucleotides not matched to a gene: 6. The CDR3 region has the DNA TGCAGTGCTAGTAGAGGGGGCGGGGAGACCCAGTACTTC. This encodes CSASRGGGETQYF.

This clone was seen only once. V and J are TRBV29-1 and TRBJ2-6; D is perhaps TRBD1 (6 bases). V gave up 4 bases and J gave up 4 bases, with 11 bases separating them. This CDR3 region has 14 residues. The germline gives CDR1 SQVTM, CDR2 ANQGSEA. CDR3 nucleotides: TGCAGCGTTGCTTCAGGGGTCGGGGCCAACGTCCTGACTTTC. Protein: CSVASGVGANVLTF.

The chain combines TRBV6-5 with TRBJ2-7; possible D gene TRBD1, 6 bases. Germline loops: CDR1 MNHEY, CDR2 SVGAGI. V was clipped by 1 base and J by 4 bases, with 11 bases between them. The CDR3 is 14 residues long. The CDR3 DNA follows: TGTGCCAGCAGTTACTTGCAGGGGACGTACGAGCAGTACTTC. Protein product: CASSYLQGTYEQYF.

The chain employs TRBV2 and TRBJ1-2; 8 nucleotides match TRBD1. There are 12 residues in the CDR3. CDR1 and CDR2 from the germline V gene are SNHLY and FYNNEI. J was trimmed by 8 bases and V by 5 bases; bases with no gene match: 4. The CDR3: CASSSRTGGYTF. The CDR3 DNA reads TGTGCCAGCAGTTCCCGGACAGGGGGCTACACCTTC.

The chain has TRBV20-1 and TRBJ2-1; 7 bases are shared with TRBD2. CDR1 DFQATT and CDR2 SNEGSKA come from the germline V gene (reference sequence). Trimming cost V 3 bases and J 13 bases; bases outside gene matches: 6. CDR3 length equals 11 residues. The chain's CDR3 is CSARALASQFF. CDR3 sequence (DNA): TGCAGTGCTAGGGCACTAGCGTCCCAGTTCTTC.

The chain is built from TRBV13 and TRBJ1-1; 9 bases match TRBD1. The CDR3 length is 14 residues. After removal of 5 bases from V and 4 bases from J, the junction contained 5 bases not matched to a gene. CDR1 is PRHDT and CDR2 is FYEKMQ in the germline V gene (reference sequence). The CDR3 is CASSHGQGSTEAFF. CDR3 in DNA: TGTGCCAGCAGCCACGGACAGGGGAGCACTGAAGCTTTCTTT.

The CDR3: CASSETGAPNYGYTF. The DNA of the CDR3 is TGTGCCAGCAGCGAGACCGGGGCCCCCAACTATGGCTACACCTTC. The chain joins TRBV9 to TRBJ1-2, with a possible D match to TRBD1 (5 bases). The CDR3 covers 15 residues. V was shortened by 3 bases and J by 2 bases, with 14 bases between the two germline ends. CDR1 and CDR2 (germline): SGDLS, YYNGEE. The variable domain in full, completed from reference TRBV9 and TRBJ1-2, reads DSGVTQTPKHLITATGQRVTLRCSPRSGDLSVYWYQQSLDQGLQFLIQYYNGEERAKGNILERFSAQQFPDLHSELNLSSLELGDSALYFCASSETGAPNYGYTFGSGTRLTVV.

This clone occurred a few times. This chain connects TRBV7-3 to TRBJ1-2, with D tentatively TRBD1 (5 bases). The CDR3 totals 14 residues. V was trimmed by 8 bases and J by 0 bases, leaving 13 bases between them. CDR1 SGHTA and CDR2 FQGTGA come from the germline V gene. The CDR3 sequence: CASGAGTSNYGYTF. The CDR3 nucleotides are TGTGCCAGCGGAGCAGGGACCTCTAACTATGGCTACACCTTC.